This TCR beta chain was identified in a study of blood T cell repertoires in COVID-19. The overall study: COVID-19 samples from acute and convalescent phases originated in the United States, Italy and Spain. From T cells, B-cell-depleted T cells, or PBMCs came the material, which was cDNA or gDNA.

With V trimmed by 4 bases and J by 4 bases, 8 bases remained unmatched. The CDR3 is made up of 15 amino acids. Per the germline V gene, CDR1 is SNHLY and CDR2 is FYNNEI. In the source study's methods: Amplification from reference gene primers served as the basis for estimated nucleated cell counts. Sequencing used immunoSEQ multiplex PCR; TCRdb keeps in-frame clones, though not all of them. That table supplies the V and J calls and clone size; D and trimming were determined from the DNA. This sample has fewer than 100,000 clones, with 88% found just once. Material for sequencing was peripheral blood. The chain has TRBV2 and TRBJ1-2; 8 nucleotides agree with TRBD1. The clonotype comes from a human donor in a cohort sampled during active COVID-19. The CDR3 DNA sequence: TGTGCCAGCAGTGGAGGACAGGGATTAACCTATGGCTACACCTTC. Its translation is CASSGGQGLTYGYTF.